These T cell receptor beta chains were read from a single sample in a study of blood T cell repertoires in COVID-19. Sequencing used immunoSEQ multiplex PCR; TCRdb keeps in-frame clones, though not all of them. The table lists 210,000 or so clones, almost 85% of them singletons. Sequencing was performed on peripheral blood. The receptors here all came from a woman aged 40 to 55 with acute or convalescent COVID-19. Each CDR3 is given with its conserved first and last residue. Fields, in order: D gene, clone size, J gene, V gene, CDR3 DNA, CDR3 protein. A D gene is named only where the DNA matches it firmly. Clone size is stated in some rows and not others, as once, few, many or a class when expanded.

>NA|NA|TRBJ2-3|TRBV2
TGTGCCAGCAGTGAAGCGCTGAATAGCGCATATACGCAGTATTTT
CASSEALNSAYTQYF
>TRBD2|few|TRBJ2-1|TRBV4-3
TGCGCCAGCAGCCAAGATGGAGCGGGACGGGGCAATGAGCAGTTCTTC
CASSQDGAGRGNEQFF
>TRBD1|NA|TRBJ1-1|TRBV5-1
TGCGCCAGCAGTGACCCGACAGGGACGAACACTGAAGCTTTCTTT
CASSDPTGTNTEAFF
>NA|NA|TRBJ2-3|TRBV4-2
TGTGCCAGCAGCCAAGGGTCGGGCGGGGTTACCACAGATACGCAGTATTTT
CASSQGSGGVTTDTQYF
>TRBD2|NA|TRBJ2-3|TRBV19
TGTGCCAGTACCTGGACTAGCGGGGGGACAGATACGCAGTATTTT
CASTWTSGGTDTQYF
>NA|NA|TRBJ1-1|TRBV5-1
TGCGCCAGCAGCTTGGCTATTCACAGGGAAGCTTTCTTT
CASSLAIHREAFF
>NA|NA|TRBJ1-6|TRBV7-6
TGTGCCAGCAGCGCGAGCTCCTATAATTCACCCCTCCACTTT
CASSASSYNSPLHF
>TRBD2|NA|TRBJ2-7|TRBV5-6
TGTGCCAGCAGCTTACGGACTAGCGGGGAGAGCTCCTACGAGCAGTACTTC
CASSLRTSGESSYEQYF
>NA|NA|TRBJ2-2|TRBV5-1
TGCGCCAGCAGCTTGGCGCTCAGGAACACCGGGGAGCTGTTTTTT
CASSLALRNTGELFF
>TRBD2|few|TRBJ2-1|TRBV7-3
TGTGCCAGCAGCCCTTCGGGGACTAGCGGAGTCGGCTCCTACAATGAGCAGTTCTTC
CASSPSGTSGVGSYNEQFF
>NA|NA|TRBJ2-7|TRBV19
TGTGCCAGTAGTATCTCGGGACATCCCTCCTACGAGCAGTACTTC
CASSISGHPSYEQYF
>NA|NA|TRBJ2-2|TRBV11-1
TGTGCCAGCAGCTTAGTCCGCGGGGAGCTGTTTTTT
CASSLVRGELFF
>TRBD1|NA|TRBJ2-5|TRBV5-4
TGTGCCAGCAGCTTGGCAACAGGGGGCCCAGAGACCCAGTACTTC
CASSLATGGPETQYF
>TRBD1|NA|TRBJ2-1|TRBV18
TGTGCCAGCCTTGGGACAGGGGCAGGTGAGCAGTTCTTC
CASLGTGAGEQFF
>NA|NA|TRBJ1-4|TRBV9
TGTGCCAGCAGCGTAGGAATGACAGGTAGTCGACCTAATGAAAAACTGTTTTTT
CASSVGMTGSRPNEKLFF
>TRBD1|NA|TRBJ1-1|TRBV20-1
TGCAGTGCTGTAGGGGGCTCTGAAGCTTTCTTT
CSAVGGSEAFF
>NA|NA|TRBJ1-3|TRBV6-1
TGTGCCAGCAGTGAATTGCGTTCTGGAAACACCATATATTTT
CASSELRSGNTIYF
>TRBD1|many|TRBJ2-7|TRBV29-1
TGCAGCGTGACGGGACAGGGGGCTGGGGAGCAGTACTTC
CSVTGQGAGEQYF
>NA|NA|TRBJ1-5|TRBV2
TGTGCCCGCCGGGGGGGGGCCAGGGGACTGATGGTGAGCAATCAGCCCCAGCATTTT
CARRGGARGLMVSNQPQHF
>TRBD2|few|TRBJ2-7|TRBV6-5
TGTGCCAGCAGTTACTCGATCGGGGGGGACTCCTACGAGCAGTACTTC
CASSYSIGGDSYEQYF
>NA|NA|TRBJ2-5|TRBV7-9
TGTGCCAGCCTCAGAGGAGGGGCCCGAGAGACCCAGTACTTC
CASLRGGARETQYF
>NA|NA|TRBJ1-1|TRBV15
TGTGCCACCAGCACCAGGGGTACTTGGAGTGCCACTGAAGCTTTCTTT
CATSTRGTWSATEAFF
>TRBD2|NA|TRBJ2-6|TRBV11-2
TGTGCCAGCAGCTTACTAGCGGGAGTGAGAGGGGCCAACGTCCTGACTTTC
CASSLLAGVRGANVLTF
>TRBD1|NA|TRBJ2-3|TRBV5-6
TGTGCCAGCAGCTTCGGGCAGGGGGTATCAGATACGCAGTATTTT
CASSFGQGVSDTQYF
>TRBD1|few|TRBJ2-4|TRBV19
TGTGCCAGTACTCGGGACAGGGGAGACATTCAGTACTTC
CASTRDRGDIQYF
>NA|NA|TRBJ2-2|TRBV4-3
TGCGCCAGCAGCCAAGATCGATTGGCCGTTACAGAGAACACCGGGGAGCTGTTTTTT
CASSQDRLAVTENTGELFF
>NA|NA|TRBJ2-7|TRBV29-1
TGCAGCGTTGAAGACCGGTGGGAGGAGCAGTACTTC
CSVEDRWEEQYF
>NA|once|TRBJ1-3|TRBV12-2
TGTGCAAGTCGCTTGGACAGGGCCCTCTCTGGAAACACCATATATTTT
CASRLDRALSGNTIYF
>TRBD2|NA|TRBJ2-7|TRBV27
TGTGCCAGCACCCGGACTAGCGGGCCCTACGAGCAGTACTTC
CASTRTSGPYEQYF
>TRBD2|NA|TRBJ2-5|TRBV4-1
TGCGCCAGCAGCCAAGGGTTAGGACTAGCGGACCAAGAGACCCAGTACTTC
CASSQGLGLADQETQYF
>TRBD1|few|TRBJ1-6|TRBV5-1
TGCGCCAGCAGCCCGGGGCTGGGACAGGGAAATTCACCCCTCCACTTT
CASSPGLGQGNSPLHF
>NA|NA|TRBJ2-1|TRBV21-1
TGTGCCAGCAGCAAAGCGAGACTAGCGGGAGGGCATAATGAGCAGTTCTTC
CASSKARLAGGHNEQFF
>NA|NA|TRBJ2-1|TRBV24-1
TGTGCCACCAGTGATTTGTCGGACATGTACAATGAGCAGTTCTTC
CATSDLSDMYNEQFF
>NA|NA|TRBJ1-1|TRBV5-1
TGCGCCAGCAGCTCTCAGAATCCAGGGGAGGGCACTGAAGCTTTCTTT
CASSSQNPGEGTEAFF
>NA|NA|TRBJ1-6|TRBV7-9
TGTGCCAGCAGCTCGGAGGGGCCTCACTATAATTCACCCCTCCACTTT
CASSSEGPHYNSPLHF
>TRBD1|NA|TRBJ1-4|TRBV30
TGTGCCTGGAGGGGGCTGGGACAGCTTGCAACTAATGAAAAACTGTTTTTT
CAWRGLGQLATNEKLFF
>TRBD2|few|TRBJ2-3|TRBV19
TGTGCCAGTACCACTAGCGGGCACACAGATACGCAGTATTTT
CASTTSGHTDTQYF